The entry below describes one TCR beta chain. The sample belongs to a study of cytomegalovirus exposure and HLA in healthy donors. The PCR ran on 60 Vbeta and 13 Jbeta primers. Produced via immunoSEQ multiplex PCR; TCRdb's table is partial and in-frame only. The table has some 65,000 clones, about three quarters seen once; the top ten hold approximately 25%. Healthy bone marrow donors made up the donor group. Source material: PBMCs. The origin of this receptor is a man between 45 and 60 years old in good health and CMV-seropositive.

In DNA form, the CDR3 reads TGTGCCAGTAGCCTCGGACAGGGGGCATCAGTTGAAAAACTGTTTTTT. Residues: CASSLGQGASVEKLFF. V usage is TRBV19 and J usage is TRBJ1-4; TRBD1 aligns across 11 bases. CDR3 length equals 16 residues. In germline, CDR1 is LNHDA, CDR2 SQIVND (reference sequence). The V and J ends lost 6 bases and 7 bases, in that order; junction bases with no gene match: 10.